The T cell receptor beta chain described here comes from a study of T cells in Graves' hyperthyroidism and ophthalmopathy. Study-level results: The model anticipated ophthalmopathy a median around six months pre-onset. Most expanded thyroid clonotypes above 0.001 recurred in blood.

This clonotype was observed at least ten times. Its antigen is currently unknown. Amplified regions were TCR beta CDR3 sequences from RNA transcripts. The TCR CDR3 first-round RT-PCR relied on the HTBI primer set. MiXCR was run by TCRdb on the multiplex PCR reads, yielding one entry per CDR3 protein. This table holds around 420,000 distinct CDR3 sequences, roughly 14% found once. The CDR3 has 14 amino acids. V lost 1 base to trimming and J lost 3 bases; unmatched junction nucleotides: 3. The germline V gene encodes CDR1 DFQATT and CDR2 SNEGSKA (reference sequence). Clinicians diagnosed patients from clinical symptoms, serum thyroxine and TRAb, thyroid ultrasound and orbital computed tomography.

The clonotype was recovered from a woman aged 18-30 years with Graves' hyperthyroidism. V and J are TRBV20-1 and TRBJ2-1; TRBD2 aligns across 7 bases. The sample was blood. The CDR3 bases are TGCAGTGCTAGAGCCGGGAGGAACTACAATGAGCAGTTCTTC. Its protein product is CSARAGRNYNEQFF.